This is a list of T cell receptor beta chains from one sample in a study of shared clonotypes between healthy human individuals. Profiling relied on immunoSEQ multiplex PCR, and the TCRdb table lists in-frame clones only, not all of them. In the table there are roughly 1,100,000 clones, roughly 80% of which are singletons. Specimen: memory CD4+ T cells sorted from blood. The receptors were gathered from a man aged 18 to 29 in good health. CDR3s include the opening cysteine and the closing phenylalanine or tryptophan. D genes are given only for firm matches. Only part of the rows carry a size: once, few, many, or a class if the clone is expanded.

V,size,J,D,DNA,CDR3
TRBV2,NA,TRBJ1-2,NA,TGTGCCAGCAGTGGGACTGCTAAAGATGGCTACACCTTC,CASSGTAKDGYTF
TRBV5-6,NA,TRBJ2-2,TRBD1,TGTGCCAGCAGTTGGTTACGGACAGGGTCGAACACCGGGGAGCTGTTTTTT,CASSWLRTGSNTGELFF
TRBV5-4,once,TRBJ2-6,NA,TGTGCCAGCAGCTTGGGCACCACCTCTGGGGCCAACGTCCTGACTTTC,CASSLGTTSGANVLTF
TRBV19,NA,TRBJ1-5,NA,TGTGCCAGTAAAGACCGATCCGGGAATCAGCCCCAGCATTTT,CASKDRSGNQPQHF
TRBV7-2,NA,TRBJ2-3,TRBD2,TGTGCCAGCAGCGGGCGGACTAGCGGGAAAATGTACGATACGCAGTATTTT,CASSGRTSGKMYDTQYF
TRBV30,NA,TRBJ2-1,NA,TGTGCCTGGGAAAAACAGGGGGGGGTGCAGTTCTTC,CAWEKQGGVQFF
TRBV2,NA,TRBJ1-1,NA,TGTGCCAGCAGTGCTAAGGGGATGAACACTGAAGCTTTCTTT,CASSAKGMNTEAFF
TRBV10-3,NA,TRBJ1-3,TRBD1,TGTGCCATCAGTGGGACAGGGGCTGGAAACACCATATATTTT,CAISGTGAGNTIYF
TRBV11-2,NA,TRBJ2-3,NA,TGTGCCAGCAGCTTAAAGGGCTGGGGCACAGATACGCAGTATTTT,CASSLKGWGTDTQYF
TRBV4-1,NA,TRBJ2-1,NA,TGCGCCAGCAGCCCATCCCACGGGCCAACATCAATGGAGCAGTTCTTC,CASSPSHGPTSMEQFF
TRBV10-3,NA,TRBJ2-1,TRBD1,TGTGCCATCAGTGAGTCCCGACAGGGCTACAATGAGCAGTTCTTC,CAISESRQGYNEQFF
TRBV11-2,NA,TRBJ2-2,NA,TGTGCCAGCATCCGGGGAAACACCGGGGAGCTGTTTTTT,CASIRGNTGELFF
TRBV5-6,NA,TRBJ2-5,TRBD1,TGTGCCAGCAGCTTGACAGGACAGGGTATTGAGACCCAGTACTTC,CASSLTGQGIETQYF
TRBV27,NA,TRBJ2-3,TRBD2,TGTGCCAGCAGTTCGTTCACGGCGGGGGGCACAGATACGCAGTATTTT,CASSSFTAGGTDTQYF
TRBV6-1,once,TRBJ1-5,NA,TGTGCCAGCAGTTGGGAGGGGATGGGACAGCCCCAGCATTTT,CASSWEGMGQPQHF
TRBV14,few,TRBJ2-1,NA,TGTGCCAGCAGCCCCCGGGAATCCTACAATGAGCAGTTCTTC,CASSPRESYNEQFF
TRBV4-3,NA,TRBJ2-7,TRBD2,TGCGCCAGCAGCACAGGGACTAGCGGGATCTACGAGCAGTACTTC,CASSTGTSGIYEQYF
TRBV29-1,NA,TRBJ2-7,TRBD1,TGCAGCGTTGCGACAGGGGGCCGGTACGAGCAGTACTTC,CSVATGGRYEQYF
TRBV7-2,NA,TRBJ2-2,TRBD2,TGTGCCAGCAGCCTATACCGGGCCCCCACTAGCGTCACCGGGGAGCTGTTTTTT,CASSLYRAPTSVTGELFF
TRBV11-2,NA,TRBJ2-7,TRBD2,TGTGCCAGCAGCTTAGGACTAGCAAACTACGAGCAGTACTTC,CASSLGLANYEQYF
TRBV2,once,TRBJ1-5,NA,TGTGCCAGCAGTGAAGAAGTGAAGCTGCCCCAGCATTTT,CASSEEVKLPQHF
TRBV7-3,few,TRBJ2-3,NA,TGTGCCAGCTCCAGGGACCCTAGCTCAGATACGCAGTATTTT,CASSRDPSSDTQYF
TRBV18,NA,TRBJ1-1,NA,TGTGCCAGCACGGAGCGAGGGGATGGAAACACTGAAGCTTTCTTT,CASTERGDGNTEAFF
TRBV5-6,few,TRBJ1-5,TRBD1,TGTGCCAGCAGCTTACGACAGGGTCATCAGCCCCAGCATTTT,CASSLRQGHQPQHF
TRBV29-1,few,TRBJ2-3,NA,TGCAGCGTGTACAGGGGCACAGATACGCAGTATTTT,CSVYRGTDTQYF